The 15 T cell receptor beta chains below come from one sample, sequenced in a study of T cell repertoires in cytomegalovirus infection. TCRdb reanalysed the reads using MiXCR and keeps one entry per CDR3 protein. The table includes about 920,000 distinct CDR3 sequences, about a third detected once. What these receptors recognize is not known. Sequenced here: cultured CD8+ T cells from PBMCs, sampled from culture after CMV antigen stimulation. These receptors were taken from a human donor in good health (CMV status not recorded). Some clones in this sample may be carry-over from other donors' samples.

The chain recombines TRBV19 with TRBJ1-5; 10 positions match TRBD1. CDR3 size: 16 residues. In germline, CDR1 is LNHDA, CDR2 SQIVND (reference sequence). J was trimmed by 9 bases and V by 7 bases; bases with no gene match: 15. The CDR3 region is CASTNPGTGAELPQHF. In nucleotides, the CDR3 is TGTGCCAGTACTAATCCCGGGACAGGGGCCGAATTGCCCCAGCATTTT.

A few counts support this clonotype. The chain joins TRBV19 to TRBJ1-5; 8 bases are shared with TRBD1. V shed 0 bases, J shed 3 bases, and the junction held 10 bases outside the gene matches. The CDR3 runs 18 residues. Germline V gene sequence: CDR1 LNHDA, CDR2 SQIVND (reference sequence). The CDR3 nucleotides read TGTGCCAGTAGTATAGAGGACAGGGTAAGGGGCTACAATCAGCCCCAGCATTTT. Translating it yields CASSIEDRVRGYNQPQHF.

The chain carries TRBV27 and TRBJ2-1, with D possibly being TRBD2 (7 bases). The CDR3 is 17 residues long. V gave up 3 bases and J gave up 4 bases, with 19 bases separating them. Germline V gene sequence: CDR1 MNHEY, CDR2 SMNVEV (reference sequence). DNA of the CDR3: TGTGCCAGCAGTTTGGGGGGGGGCCCGCCATATTACAATGAGCAGTTCTTC. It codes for CASSLGGGPPYYNEQFF.

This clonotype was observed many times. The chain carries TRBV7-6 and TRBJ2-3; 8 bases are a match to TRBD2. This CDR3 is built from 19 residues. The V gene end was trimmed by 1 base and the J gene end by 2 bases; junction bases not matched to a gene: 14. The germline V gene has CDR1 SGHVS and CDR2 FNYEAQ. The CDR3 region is CASSLEIWQRGRSTDTQYF. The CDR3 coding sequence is TGTGCCAGCAGCTTAGAGATCTGGCAGCGGGGGCGTTCCACAGATACGCAGTATTTT.

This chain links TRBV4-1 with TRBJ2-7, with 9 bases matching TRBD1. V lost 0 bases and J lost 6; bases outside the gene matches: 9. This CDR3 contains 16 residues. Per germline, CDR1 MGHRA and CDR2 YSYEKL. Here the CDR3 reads CASSQDLESTGGEQYF. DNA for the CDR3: TGCGCCAGCAGCCAAGATCTTGAATCGACAGGGGGCGAGCAGTACTTC.

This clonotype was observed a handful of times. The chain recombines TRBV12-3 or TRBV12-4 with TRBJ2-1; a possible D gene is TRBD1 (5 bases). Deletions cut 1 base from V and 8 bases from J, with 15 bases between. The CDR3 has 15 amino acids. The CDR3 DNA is TGTGCCAGCAGTTTAGTGGCAACCCCCAGGGATGAGCAGTTCTTC. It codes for CASSLVATPRDEQFF.

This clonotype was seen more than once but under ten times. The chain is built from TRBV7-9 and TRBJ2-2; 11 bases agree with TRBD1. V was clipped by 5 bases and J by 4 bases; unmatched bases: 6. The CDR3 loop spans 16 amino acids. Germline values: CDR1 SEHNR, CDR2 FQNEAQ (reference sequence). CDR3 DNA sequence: TGTGCCAGCAGCCCGAGTGGGACAGGGGGCACCGGGGAGCTGTTTTTT. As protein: CASSPSGTGGTGELFF.

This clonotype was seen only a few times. The CDR3 here is CASSRRTEGTGELFF. DNA for the CDR3: TGTGCCAGCAGCAGGCGGACGGAGGGCACCGGGGAGCTGTTTTTT. The rearrangement links TRBV7-6 to TRBJ2-2; D might be TRBD2 (6 bases). V was cut by 5 bases and J by 4 bases, with 14 bases left in between. The germline V gene has CDR1 SGHVS and CDR2 FNYEAQ. The CDR3 is 15 amino acids. Full variable domain (rest looked up from reference TRBV7-6 and TRBJ2-2): GAGVSQSPRYKVTKRGQDVALRCDPISGHVSLYWYRQALGQGPEFLTYFNYEAQQDKSGLPNDRFSAERPEGSISTLTIQRTEQRDSAMYRCASSRRTEGTGELFFGEGSRLTVL.

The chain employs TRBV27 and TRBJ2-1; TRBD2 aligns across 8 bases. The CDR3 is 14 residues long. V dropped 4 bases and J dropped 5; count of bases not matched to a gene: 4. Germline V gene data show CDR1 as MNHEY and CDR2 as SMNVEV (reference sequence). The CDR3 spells CASSWGTRDNEQFF. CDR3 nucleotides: TGTGCCAGCAGTTGGGGGACTAGGGACAATGAGCAGTTCTTC.

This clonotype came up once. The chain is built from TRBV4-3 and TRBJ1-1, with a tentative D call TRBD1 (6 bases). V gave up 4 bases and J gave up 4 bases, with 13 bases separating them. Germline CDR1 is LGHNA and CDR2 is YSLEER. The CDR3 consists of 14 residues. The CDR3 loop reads CASSPLTGLTEAFF. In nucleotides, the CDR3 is TGCGCCAGCAGCCCCCTAACAGGGCTCACTGAAGCTTTCTTT.

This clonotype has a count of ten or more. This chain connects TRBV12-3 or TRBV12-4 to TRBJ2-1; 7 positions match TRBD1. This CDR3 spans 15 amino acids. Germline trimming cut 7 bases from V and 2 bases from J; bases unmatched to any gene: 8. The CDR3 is CASTFRQGTYNEQFF. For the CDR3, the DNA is TGTGCCAGCACCTTTCGACAGGGAACCTACAATGAGCAGTTCTTC.

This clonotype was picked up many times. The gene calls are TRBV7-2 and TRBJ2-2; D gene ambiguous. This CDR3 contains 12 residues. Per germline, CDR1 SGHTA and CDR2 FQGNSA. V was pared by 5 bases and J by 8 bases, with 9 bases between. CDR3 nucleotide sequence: TGTGCCAGCAGCCCGACAATAGGGGAGCTGTTTTTT. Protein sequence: CASSPTIGELFF.

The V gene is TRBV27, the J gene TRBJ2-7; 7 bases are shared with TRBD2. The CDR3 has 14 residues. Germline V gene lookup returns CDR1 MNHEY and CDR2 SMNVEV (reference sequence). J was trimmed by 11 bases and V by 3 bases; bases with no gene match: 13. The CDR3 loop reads CASSFLLGREQEYF. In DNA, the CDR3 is TGTGCCAGCAGTTTTCTATTGGGGAGGGAACAGGAGTACTTC.

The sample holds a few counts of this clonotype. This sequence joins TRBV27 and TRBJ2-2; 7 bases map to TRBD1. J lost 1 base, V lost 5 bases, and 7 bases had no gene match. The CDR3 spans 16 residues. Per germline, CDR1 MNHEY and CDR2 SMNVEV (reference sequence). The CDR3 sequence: CASSLPGQVNTGELFF. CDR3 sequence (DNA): TGTGCCAGCAGTCTTCCCGGACAGGTGAACACCGGGGAGCTGTTTTTT.

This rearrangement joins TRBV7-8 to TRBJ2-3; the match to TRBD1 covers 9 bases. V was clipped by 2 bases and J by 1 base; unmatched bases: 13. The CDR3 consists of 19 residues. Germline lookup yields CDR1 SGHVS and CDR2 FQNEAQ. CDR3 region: CASSLPYISRDRGTDTQYF. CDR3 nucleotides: TGTGCCAGCAGCTTACCCTACATTTCCCGGGACAGGGGCACAGATACGCAGTATTTT.